This record covers a single T cell receptor (beta chain). The antigen is not known. V was trimmed by 6 bases and J by 3 bases, leaving 21 bases between them. Germline values: CDR1 ENHRY, CDR2 SYGVKD. This CDR3 spans 16 amino acids. These data are taken from a study of cytomegalovirus exposure and HLA in healthy donors. General study points: A later analysis associated roughly 15,000 TCR beta sequences with HLA alleles at a 0.05 false discovery rate. TCR sequences were mostly rare, though some public TCRs occurred in many donors. One cluster of highly shared sequence variants probably arose as a sequencing artifact.

Primers: 60 Vbeta forward and 13 Jbeta reverse. Assay used: immunoSEQ multiplex PCR; TCRdb lists only in-frame clones, some missing. The sample gives about 170,000 clones, roughly 79% of which show up once; 2% to 2.5% is in the top ten. The sample taken for sequencing was PBMCs. The origin of this receptor is a woman in her thirties in good health and CMV-seropositive. The J gene is TRBJ2-7, the V gene TRBV10-3; tentatively, D is TRBD2 (5 bases). In DNA, the CDR3 is TGTGCCATCAGCAACTCCAGAGGTCCTCGGGACTACGAGCAGTACTTC. It specifies CAISNSRGPRDYEQYF.